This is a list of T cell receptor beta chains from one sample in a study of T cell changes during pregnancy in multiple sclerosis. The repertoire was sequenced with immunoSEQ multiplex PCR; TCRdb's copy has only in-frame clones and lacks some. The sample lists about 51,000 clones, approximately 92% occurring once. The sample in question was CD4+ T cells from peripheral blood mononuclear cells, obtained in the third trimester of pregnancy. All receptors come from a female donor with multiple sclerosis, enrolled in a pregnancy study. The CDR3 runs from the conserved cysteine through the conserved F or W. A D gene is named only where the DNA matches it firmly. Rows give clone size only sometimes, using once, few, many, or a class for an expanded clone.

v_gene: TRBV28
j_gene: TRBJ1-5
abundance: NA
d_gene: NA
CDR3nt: TGTGCCAGCGGGGGGGACTTCGGTCAGCCCCAGCATTTT
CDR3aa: CASGGDFGQPQHF

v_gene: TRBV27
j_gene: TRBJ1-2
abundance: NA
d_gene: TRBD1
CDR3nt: TGTGCCAGCAGTTGGGACAGTAACTATGGCTACACCTTC
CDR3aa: CASSWDSNYGYTF

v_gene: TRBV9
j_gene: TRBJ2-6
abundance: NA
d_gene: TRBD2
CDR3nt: TGTGCCAGCAGCGCGAGAGGTGGGGGGGGGACTAGCTCTGGGGCCAACGTCCTGACTTTC
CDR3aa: CASSARGGGGTSSGANVLTF

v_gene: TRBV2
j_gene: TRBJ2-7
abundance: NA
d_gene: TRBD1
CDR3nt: TGTGCCAGCGTCGAGGACAGGGGTTCCTACGAGCAGTACTTC
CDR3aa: CASVEDRGSYEQYF

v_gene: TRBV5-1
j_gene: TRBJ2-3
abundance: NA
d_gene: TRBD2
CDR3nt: TGCGCCAGCAGCTCAGGACTAGCGGGAGTCCCAGGCACAGATACGCAGTATTTT
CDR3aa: CASSSGLAGVPGTDTQYF

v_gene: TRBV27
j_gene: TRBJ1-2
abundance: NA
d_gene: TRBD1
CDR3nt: TGTGCCAGCAGTACAAGACAGGGGAACTATGGCTACACCTTC
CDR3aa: CASSTRQGNYGYTF

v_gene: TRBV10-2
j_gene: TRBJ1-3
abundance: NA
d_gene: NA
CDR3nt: TGCGCCAGCAACAGGGACTCTGGAAACACCATATATTTT
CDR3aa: CASNRDSGNTIYF

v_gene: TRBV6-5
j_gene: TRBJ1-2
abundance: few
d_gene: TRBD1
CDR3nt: TGTGCCAGCAGTAGGACAGGGCCCTATGGCTACACCTTC
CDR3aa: CASSRTGPYGYTF

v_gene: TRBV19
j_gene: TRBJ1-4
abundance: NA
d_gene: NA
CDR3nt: TGTGCCAGTAGTATCCTACACAGGGACGGTGAAAAACTGTTTTTT
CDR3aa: CASSILHRDGEKLFF

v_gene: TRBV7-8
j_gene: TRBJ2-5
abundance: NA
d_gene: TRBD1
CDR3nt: TGTGCCAGCAGCCTCGGGACAGTCAAAGAGACCCAGTACTTC
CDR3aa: CASSLGTVKETQYF

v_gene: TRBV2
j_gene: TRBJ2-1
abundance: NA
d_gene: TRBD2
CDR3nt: TGTGCCAGCAGATACGGGACTAGCGGCCTCAATGAGCAGTTCTTC
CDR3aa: CASRYGTSGLNEQFF

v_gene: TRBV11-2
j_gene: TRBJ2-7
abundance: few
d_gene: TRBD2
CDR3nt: TGTGCCAGCAGCTTCAGGACTAGCAAGCAGTACTTC
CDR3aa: CASSFRTSKQYF

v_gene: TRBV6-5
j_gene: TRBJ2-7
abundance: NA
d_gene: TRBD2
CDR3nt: TGTGCCAGCAGTACCTTAGCGGGAAGGGAGCAGTACTTC
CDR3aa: CASSTLAGREQYF

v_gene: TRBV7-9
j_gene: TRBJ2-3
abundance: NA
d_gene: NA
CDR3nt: TGTGCCAGCACCATCAAAGATACGCAGTATTTT
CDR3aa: CASTIKDTQYF

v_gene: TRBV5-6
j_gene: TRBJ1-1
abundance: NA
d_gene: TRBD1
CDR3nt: TGTGCCAGCAGCTTGATACAGGGGGGAACTGAAGCTTTCTTT
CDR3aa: CASSLIQGGTEAFF

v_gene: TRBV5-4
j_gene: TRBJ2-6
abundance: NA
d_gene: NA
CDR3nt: TGTGCCAGCTACCGGGCTGGGGCCAACGTCCTGACTTTC
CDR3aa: CASYRAGANVLTF

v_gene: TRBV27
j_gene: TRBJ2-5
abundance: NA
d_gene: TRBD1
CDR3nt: TGTGCCAGCAGAAGACAGGGGGCCCTCGAGACCCAGTACTTC
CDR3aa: CASRRQGALETQYF

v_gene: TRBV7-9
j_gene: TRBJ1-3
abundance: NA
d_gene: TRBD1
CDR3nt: TGTGCCAGCAGCTTAAGCAGGACAGGGGTTCGCTCTGGAAACACCATATATTTT
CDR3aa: CASSLSRTGVRSGNTIYF

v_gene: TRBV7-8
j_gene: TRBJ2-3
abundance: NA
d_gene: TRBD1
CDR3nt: TGTGCCAGCCGGGACAGGGTTGCCCGCACAGATACGCAGTATTTT
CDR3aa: CASRDRVARTDTQYF

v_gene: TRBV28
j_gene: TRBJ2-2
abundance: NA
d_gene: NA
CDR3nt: TGTGCCAGCAGAGGGGAACAGACGAACACCGGGGAGCTGTTTTTT
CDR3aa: CASRGEQTNTGELFF

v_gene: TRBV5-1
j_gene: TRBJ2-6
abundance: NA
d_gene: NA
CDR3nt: TGCGCCAGCAGCAGGACAGTCGCTGGGGCCAACGTCCTGACTTTC
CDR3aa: CASSRTVAGANVLTF

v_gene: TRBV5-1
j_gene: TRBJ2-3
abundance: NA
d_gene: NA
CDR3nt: TGCGCCAGCAGCAATCCTACGGATACGCAGTATTTT
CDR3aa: CASSNPTDTQYF

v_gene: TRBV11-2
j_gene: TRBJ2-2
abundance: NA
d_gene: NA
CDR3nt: TGTGCCAGCAGCGCTAGAGGGCTAACTAAGACTACCGGGGAGCTGTTTTTT
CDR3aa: CASSARGLTKTTGELFF

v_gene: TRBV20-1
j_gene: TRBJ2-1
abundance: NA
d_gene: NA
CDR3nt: TGCAGTGCTAGTCGCAATGAGCAGTTCTTC
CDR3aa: CSASRNEQFF

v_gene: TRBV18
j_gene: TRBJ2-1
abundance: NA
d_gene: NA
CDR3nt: TGTGCCAGCTCACCACTACCGGCAGGGATCTACAATGAGCAGTTCTTC
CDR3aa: CASSPLPAGIYNEQFF

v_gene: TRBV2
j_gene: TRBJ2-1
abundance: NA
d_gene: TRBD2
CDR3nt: TGTGCCAGCAGGGGACTAGCGGGACGGAATGAGCAGTTCTTC
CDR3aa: CASRGLAGRNEQFF

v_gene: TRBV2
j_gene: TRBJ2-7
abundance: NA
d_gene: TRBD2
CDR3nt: TGTGCCAGCAGTGGCCCCGGAAGCGGGAGCCCTTACGAGCAGTACTTC
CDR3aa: CASSGPGSGSPYEQYF

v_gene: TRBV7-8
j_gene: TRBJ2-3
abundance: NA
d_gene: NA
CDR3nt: TGTGCCAGCAGCTTATTGCCCCGTAGTAGCGGCACAGATACGCAGTATTTT
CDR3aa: CASSLLPRSSGTDTQYF

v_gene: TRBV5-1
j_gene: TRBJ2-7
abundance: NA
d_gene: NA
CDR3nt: TGCGCCAGCAGCTTACGGACAGCCTCCTACGAGCAGTACTTC
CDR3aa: CASSLRTASYEQYF

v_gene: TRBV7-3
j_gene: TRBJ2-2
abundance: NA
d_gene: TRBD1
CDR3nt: TGTGCCAGCAGCTCTGGACAGGGTAGGACCGGGGAGCTGTTTTTT
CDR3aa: CASSSGQGRTGELFF

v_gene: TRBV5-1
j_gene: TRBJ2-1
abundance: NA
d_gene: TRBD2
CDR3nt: TGCGCCAGCAGCCGAGCGGGAGTTCTCAATGAGCAGTTCTTC
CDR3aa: CASSRAGVLNEQFF

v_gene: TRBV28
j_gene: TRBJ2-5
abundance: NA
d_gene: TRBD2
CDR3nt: TGTGCCAGCACCTTGGCGGGGAGGGGAGAGACCCAGTACTTC
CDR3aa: CASTLAGRGETQYF

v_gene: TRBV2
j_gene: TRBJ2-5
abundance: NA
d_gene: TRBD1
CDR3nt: TGTGCCAGCAGTGAAGCGCTAGGACAGGCCTATGGAGAGACCCAGTACTTC
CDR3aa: CASSEALGQAYGETQYF

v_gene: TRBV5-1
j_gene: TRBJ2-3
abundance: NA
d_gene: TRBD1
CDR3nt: TGCGCCAGCAGCGCGAGGACAGGGGGCGTCACAGATACGCAGTATTTT
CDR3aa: CASSARTGGVTDTQYF

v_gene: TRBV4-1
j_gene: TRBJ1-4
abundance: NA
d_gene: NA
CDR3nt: TGCGCCAGCAGCCAAGAGTGGGGCAGGGTAGCTAATGAAAAACTGTTTTTT
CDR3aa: CASSQEWGRVANEKLFF

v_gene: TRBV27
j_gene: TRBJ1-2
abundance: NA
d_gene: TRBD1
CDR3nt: TGTGCCAGCAGTTTGAACACCGGGACAGGGGGCGGCTACACCTTC
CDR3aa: CASSLNTGTGGGYTF

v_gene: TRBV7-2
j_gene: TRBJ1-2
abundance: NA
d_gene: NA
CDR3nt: TGTGCCAGCAGCTTAGAAGGGGCCACTAACTATGGCTACACCTTC
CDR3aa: CASSLEGATNYGYTF